This T cell receptor (beta chain) stems from a study of B cell selection in AIRE deficiency. Study-wide points: About 30% of healthy-shared Treg TCRbeta sequences appeared in patient Tconv cells.

The length of the CDR3 is 15 residues. CDR1 LGHNA and CDR2 YSLEER come from the germline V gene. Trimming removed 1 base from V and 2 bases from J, with 9 bases in between. With respect to this clone: Its antigen is not identified.

The sorted conventional CD4 T cells were gated as CD4+CD127+. Assay: immunoSEQ multiplex PCR; the TCRdb copy retains only in-frame clones and omits some. In the table there are 20,000 to 25,000 clones, around 97% of which are singletons. This receptor was obtained from a human donor with AIRE deficiency. The V call is TRBV4-3, the J call TRBJ2-1; perhaps TRBD2 as D (6 bases). Source material: conventional CD4+ T cells sorted from PBMCs. DNA for the CDR3: TGCGCCAGCAGCCAAGGAGGGGAGGCCTACAATGAGCAGTTCTTC. It yields the protein CASSQGGEAYNEQFF.